One and the same sample provided the 10 T cell receptor beta chains below, sequenced in a study of shared clonotypes between healthy human individuals. The table came from immunoSEQ multiplex PCR; TCRdb's copy has only in-frame clones and leaves some out. The table shows approximately 720,000 clones, with about 90% occurring only once. Only CD45RO-negative cells positively selected for CCR7 counted as naive CD8 cells, so terminally differentiated effector memory CD45RA+ cells were excluded. The sequencing sample was made of naive CD8+ T cells sorted from blood. These receptors were taken from a man aged 30 to 45 in good health.

The chain recombines TRBV11-3 with TRBJ2-3; weak D call: TRBD2 (6 bases). The germline V gene encodes CDR1 SGHNT and CDR2 YENEEA. The CDR3 has 15 residues. Trimming pared 3 bases from V and 2 bases from J, leaving 12 bases between. Written as DNA, the CDR3 is TGTGCCAGCAGCTTCGGCACTAGCTCCACAGATACGCAGTATTTT. It translates to CASSFGTSSTDTQYF.

The rearrangement joins TRBV27 to TRBJ2-7; 9 bases match TRBD1. The CDR3 consists of 15 residues. Germline loops: CDR1 MNHEY, CDR2 SMNVEV (reference sequence). The trim removed 5 bases at V and 2 bases at J, leaving 7 bases unmatched. The CDR3 DNA sequence: TGTGCCAGCAGTACTGGGACAGGGTTAACCTACGAGCAGTACTTC. Translation gives CASSTGTGLTYEQYF.

Note on this clone: The junction departs from germline at one end; a sequencing error may be responsible. This rearrangement joins TRBV7-7 to TRBJ2-6; 11 bases map to TRBD1. The CDR3 sequence is 19 residues long. Germline CDR1 is SSHAT and CDR2 is FNYEAQ (reference sequence). Here the CDR3 DNA reads TGTGCTAGCAGCCCCGGGCCCAGGACAGGGGGCCCTGGGGCCAACGTCCTGACTTTC. Its protein product is CASSPGPRTGGPGANVLTF.

A remark on this clone: The sample carries other DNA sequences with the same CDR3. The rearrangement uses TRBV11-2 and TRBJ2-7, with D possibly matching TRBD1 (5 bases). V was pared by 3 bases and J by 3 bases, with 6 bases between. The CDR3 length is 12 residues. Germline V gene data show CDR1 as SGHAT and CDR2 as FQNNGV. CDR3 sequence reads: CASSFQGYEQYF. In nucleotides, the CDR3 is TGTGCCAGCAGCTTTCAGGGCTACGAGCAGTACTTC.

The chain joins TRBV19 to TRBJ2-1; D gene uncertain. The CDR3 length is 13 residues. Trimming took off 3 bases at V and 8 bases at J, with 11 bases between the two ends. CDR1 LNHDA and CDR2 SQIVND come from the germline V gene (reference sequence). The CDR3 protein is CASSIVGLDEQFF. The DNA for the CDR3 is TGTGCCAGTAGTATTGTAGGGTTGGATGAGCAGTTCTTC.

CDR3 protein: CASSPDPGQGALDEQFF. Written as DNA, the CDR3 is TGTGCCAGCAGCCCCGACCCGGGACAGGGGGCGTTAGATGAGCAGTTCTTC. The chain has TRBV5-4 and TRBJ2-1, with TRBD1 matching 12 bases. V shed 4 bases, J shed 8 bases, and the junction held 13 bases outside the gene matches. Germline lookup yields CDR1 SGHNT and CDR2 YYREEE (reference sequence). This CDR3 has 17 amino acids.

This chain uses TRBV28 with TRBJ2-7; D gene uncertain. CDR1 and CDR2 (germline): MDHEN, SYDVKM. Between the trimmed V and J ends, which lost 3 bases and 0 bases, there was a span of 15 bases. There are 16 residues in the CDR3. DNA of the CDR3: TGTGCCAGCAGTTTCCCCCTGGCGGCTAGCTCCTACGAGCAGTACTTC. Translated: CASSFPLAASSYEQYF.

The rearrangement joins TRBV4-1 to TRBJ1-2, with D tentatively TRBD1 (6 bases). V lost 1 base, J lost 7 bases, and 13 bases lay in between. Germline V gene sequence: CDR1 MGHRA, CDR2 YSYEKL. This CDR3 region has 14 residues. The CDR3 here is CASSQGQGRSGYTF. In DNA form, the CDR3 reads TGCGCCAGCAGCCAAGGGCAGGGGCGTAGTGGCTACACCTTC.

The chain combines TRBV6-6 with TRBJ2-4; no definite D call. Deletions cut 5 bases from V and 10 bases from J, with 9 bases between. Germline V gives CDR1 MNHNY, CDR2 SVGAGI (reference sequence). The CDR3 contains 11 residues. The CDR3 bases are TGTGCCAGCAGTGGCTTAGGGATTCAGTACTTC. Its protein is CASSGLGIQYF.

Concerning this clone: Distinct nucleotide sequences in the sample also encode this CDR3. The rearrangement joins TRBV6-5 to TRBJ2-7; no definite D call. CDR1 is MNHEY and CDR2 is SVGAGI in the germline V gene. V dropped 8 bases and J dropped 3 bases, with 2 bases sitting between them. CDR3 length: 9 residues. The CDR3 DNA reads TGTGCCAGCGGCTACGAGCAGTACTTC. Its translation: CASGYEQYF.